This is a list of T cell receptor beta chains from one sample in a study of response to subunit inactivated influenza vaccine. TCRdb itself ran the RT-PCR reads through MiXCR, one entry per CDR3 protein. The data contain 540,000 or so distinct CDR3 sequences, over 10% of them seen just once; the ten biggest clones take up roughly 14%. The sequencing here drew on PBMCs from blood, taken roughly 45 days after vaccination. The receptors were sampled from a man aged 50 to 59 who received an inactivated influenza vaccine. The CDR3 runs from the conserved cysteine through the conserved F or W. The D gene is left open where the match is weak. Clone size is given for some rows only: seen once, a few or many times, or a class if the clone is expanded.

NA | TRBJ2-2 | TRBV3-1 | NA | TGTGCCAGCAGACTCCGTGGATTACACACCGGGGAGCTGTTTTTT | CASRLRGLHTGELFF
NA | TRBJ2-3 | TRBV5-1 | TRBD2 | TGCGCCAGCAGCTTGGTAATAGCGGGGACGGATACGCAGTATTTT | CASSLVIAGTDTQYF
few | TRBJ2-3 | TRBV7-2 | NA | TGTGCCAGCAGGTTAGCCCTAGTTGGCGCAGATACGCAGTATTTT | CASRLALVGADTQYF
few | TRBJ1-3 | TRBV13 | NA | TGTGCCAGCAGCTTGGGGACCTCCAACACCATATATTTT | CASSLGTSNTIYF
once | TRBJ2-5 | TRBV7-2 | TRBD2 | TGTGCCAGCAGCTTGGGCGGGGGGTCCTACCAAGAGACCCAGTACTTC | CASSLGGGSYQETQYF
many | TRBJ2-3 | TRBV12-3/TRBV12-4 | NA | TGTGCCAGCAGTCGGGACTTTGGTACGCAGTATTTT | CASSRDFGTQYF
few | TRBJ2-7 | TRBV20-1 | NA | TGCAGTGCTAGAGATACTCGGGTCTACGAGCAGTACTTC | CSARDTRVYEQYF
few | TRBJ2-7 | TRBV20-1 | TRBD2 | TGCAGTGCTAGAGATAACTCCAGGACTAGCGGGGAGCAGTACTTC | CSARDNSRTSGEQYF
NA | TRBJ2-3 | TRBV7-2 | NA | TGTGCCAGCAGCTTAACTAGATTTAGGACAGATACGCAGTATTTT | CASSLTRFRTDTQYF
NA | TRBJ1-5 | TRBV3-1 | NA | TGTGCCAGCAGCCACGGCAGGGCTAGCAATCAGCCCCAGCATTTT | CASSHGRASNQPQHF
NA | TRBJ2-5 | TRBV29-1 | NA | TGCAGCGTTGAGCCCCCAGGCCACCAAGAGACCCAGTACTTC | CSVEPPGHQETQYF
NA | TRBJ1-2 | TRBV7-2 | NA | TGTGCCAGCAGCTTAGAGGCCAGAAAGAACTATGGCTACACCTTC | CASSLEARKNYGYTF
NA | TRBJ2-3 | TRBV29-1 | NA | TGCAGCGCTGCAGAGGACTCCACAGATACGCAGTATTTT | CSAAEDSTDTQYF
many | TRBJ2-3 | TRBV5-1 | NA | TGCGCCAGCAGCTATCTCCAGCCAGATACGCAGTATTTT | CASSYLQPDTQYF
many | TRBJ2-7 | TRBV10-3 | NA | TGTGCCATCAGTGAGTCATGGGGTCAGTACGAGCAGTACTTC | CAISESWGQYEQYF
few | TRBJ2-7 | TRBV7-7 | NA | TGTGCCAGCAGCTTATATCTAGCTCCTACTGACGAGCAGTACTTC | CASSLYLAPTDEQYF
few | TRBJ2-1 | TRBV3-1 | NA | TGTGCCACCGAGGTACTACTTAAGAAGAGGCAGTTCTTC | CATEVLLKKRQFF
many | TRBJ2-5 | TRBV28 | NA | TGTGCCAGCAGTTTATTGGGCGGCGCGGAGGAAGAGACCCAGTACTTC | CASSLLGGAEEETQYF
few | TRBJ1-5 | TRBV7-2 | TRBD1 | TGTGCCAGCAGCCCGGACAGGGGGCGGGAGCAGCCCCAGCATTTT | CASSPDRGREQPQHF
few | TRBJ2-3 | TRBV20-1 | NA | TGCAGTGGTGAATCGAACACAGATACGCAGTATTTT | CSGESNTDTQYF
few | TRBJ2-2 | TRBV3-1 | NA | TGTGCCAGCAGCCAAGCTCTGACAGAAAGAACCGGGGAGCTGTTTTTT | CASSQALTERTGELFF
many | TRBJ2-5 | TRBV12-3/TRBV12-4 | NA | TGTGCCAGCAGTTTAACAAGGAGGGAGACCCAGTACTTC | CASSLTRRETQYF
NA | TRBJ2-2 | TRBV11-1 | TRBD1 | TGTGCCAGCAGCTTAGCCGGACAGGGGATTCTTTTCACCGGGGAGCTGTTTTTT | CASSLAGQGILFTGELFF
NA | TRBJ2-7 | TRBV13 | NA | TGTGCCAGCAGCTTAGGGCTCCTCGCCTCCTACGAGCAGTACTTC | CASSLGLLASYEQYF
NA | TRBJ1-2 | TRBV7-9 | NA | TGTGCCAGCACCTCACCTTTGCAGGGAGGGGTTGTCTACACCTTC | CASTSPLQGGVVYTF